This T cell receptor beta chain was found in a study of graft-versus-host responses after intestinal transplantation. As regards this clone: The target antigen is unknown.

Sequencing was performed with immunoSEQ multiplex PCR; in TCRdb, only in-frame clones are kept and a portion is missing. The data show 130,000 to 150,000 clones, around 90% seen once. The source was unstimulated CD4+ T cells sorted from spleen or lymph node cells, collected before intestinal transplant. This receptor was obtained from a human donor who received an intestinal transplant.

This CDR3 reads CASRLQGIGTQYF. CDR3 nucleotide sequence: TGTGCCAGCAGACTCCAGGGTATCGGGACCCAGTACTTC. V and J are TRBV6-6 and TRBJ2-5; perhaps TRBD1 as D (5 bases). The V end lost 6 bases, the J end lost 7 bases, and 15 bases lay between the germline ends. The CDR3 is 13 residues long. CDR1 is MNHNY, CDR2 SVGAGI, per germline (reference sequence).